This TCR beta chain was captured in a study of CD8 T cells in Susac syndrome. This CDR3 has 12 amino acids. Germline loops: CDR1 MDHEN, CDR2 SYDVKM. V was trimmed by 8 bases and J by 8 bases, leaving 15 bases between them. About 0.5 to 1 ug RNA was reverse transcribed with random hexamers. Amplification of TCR beta CDR3 spanned 54 Vbeta and 13 Jbeta via immunoSEQ multiplex PCR. TCRdb re-derived calls from the immunoSEQ multiplex PCR reads in MiXCR, one entry per CDR3 protein. The repertoire holds fewer than 200,000 distinct CDR3 sequences, around 93% seen once, with 0.1% in the top ten. The TEMRA cells underwent FACS enrichment, while the CD8+ and CD4+ T cells underwent negative isolation.

The V call is TRBV28, the J call TRBJ1-2; no reliable D call. This sequence was found in a human donor in good health. Sequenced material: CD4+ T cells from PBMCs. The CDR3 reads CASLRAVRGYTF. For the CDR3, the DNA is TGTGCCAGCCTTAGGGCGGTTAGGGGCTACACCTTC.